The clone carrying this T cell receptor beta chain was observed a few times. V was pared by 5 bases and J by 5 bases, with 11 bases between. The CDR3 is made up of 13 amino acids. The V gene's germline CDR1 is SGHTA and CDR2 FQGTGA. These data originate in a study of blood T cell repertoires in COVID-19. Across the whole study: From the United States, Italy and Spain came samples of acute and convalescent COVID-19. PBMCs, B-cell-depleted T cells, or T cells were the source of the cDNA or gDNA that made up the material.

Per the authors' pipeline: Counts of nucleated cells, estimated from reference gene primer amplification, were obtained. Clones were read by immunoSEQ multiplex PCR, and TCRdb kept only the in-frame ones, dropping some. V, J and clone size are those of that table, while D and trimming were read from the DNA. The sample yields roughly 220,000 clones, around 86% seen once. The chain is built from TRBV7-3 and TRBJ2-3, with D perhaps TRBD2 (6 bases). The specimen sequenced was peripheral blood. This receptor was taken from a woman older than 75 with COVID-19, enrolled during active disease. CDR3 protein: CASSRLVGDTQYF. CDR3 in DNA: TGTGCCAGCAGCCGACTAGTGGGAGATACGCAGTATTTT.